A single sample is the source of the 3 T cell receptor beta chains below, sequenced in a study of T-cell reconstitution after alpha-beta-depleted transplantation in children. As it was prepared, the TCRbeta library received unique molecular identifiers. TCRdb analysed the PCR reads with MiXCR anew, one entry per CDR3 protein. The data hold about 200,000 distinct CDR3 sequences, with about 7% observed a single time. Sample: PBMCs, taken before TCRalphabeta/CD19-depleted stem cell transplant. These receptors all stem from a boy younger than 10 with acute lymphoblastic leukemia, due to receive a stem cell transplant.

This clonotype was detected ten times or more. CDR3 nucleotides: TGTGCCAGCACCCCTCGAGGAAGTGGGTCCAATGAGCAGTTCTTC. Residues: CASTPRGSGSNEQFF. V usage is TRBV28 and J usage is TRBJ2-1; D is ambiguous. There are 15 residues in the CDR3. Germline V gives CDR1 MDHEN, CDR2 SYDVKM. V was shortened by 7 bases and J by 6 bases, with 19 bases between the two germline ends.

This rearrangement joins TRBV7-9 to TRBJ1-2; D uncertain. The CDR3 is 15 residues long. Looked up from germline, CDR1 is SEHNR and CDR2 is FQNEAQ (reference sequence). The V end lost 0 bases, the J end lost 5 bases, and 13 bases lay between the germline ends. The CDR3 here is CASSLARLPPYGYTF. CDR3 coding DNA: TGTGCCAGCAGCTTAGCAAGACTTCCACCTTATGGCTACACCTTC.

This clonotype was seen more than once but under ten times. V and J are TRBV7-8 and TRBJ1-1; 7 bases fit TRBD1. Germline CDR1 is SGHVS and CDR2 is FQNEAQ. The CDR3 contains 14 residues. J lost 5 bases, V lost 5 bases, and 8 bases had no gene match. This CDR3 reads CASSPGGLRTEAFF. The CDR3 DNA sequence: TGTGCCAGCAGCCCAGGGGGGTTGAGGACTGAAGCTTTCTTT.